This T cell receptor (beta chain) appears in the sequencing data of a study of response to subunit inactivated influenza vaccine. One entry per CDR3 protein results from TCRdb running MiXCR on the RT-PCR reads. Among about 530,000 distinct CDR3 sequences listed, approximately 12% were seen once. Germline CDR1 and CDR2: SGDLS and YYNGEE. V was clipped by 7 bases and J by 5 bases; unmatched bases: 4. The CDR3 length is 12 residues. Many counts were recorded for this clonotype. The receptor's source is a man in his forties or fifties who received an inactivated influenza vaccine. This material consisted of PBMCs from blood, taken on the day of vaccination. This rearrangement joins TRBV9 to TRBJ2-3; 7 bases map to TRBD2. The DNA of the CDR3 is TGTGCCAGCGCGCAGCGGGAAGATACGCAGTATTTT. Its translation: CASAQREDTQYF.